Listed below are T cell receptor beta chains from one sample, sequenced in a study of blood T cell repertoires in COVID-19. This table comes from immunoSEQ multiplex PCR, and its TCRdb copy is limited to in-frame clones, with some not included. The sample shows 120,000 to 150,000 clones, around four fifths of them seen only once. The sequencing input was peripheral blood. The origin of the receptors is a human donor in a cohort sampled during active COVID-19. The CDR3 runs from the conserved cysteine through the conserved F or W. The D gene is left open where the match is weak.

j_call d_call cdr3_length v_call cdr3_aa cdr3_nt
TRBJ2-7 TRBD1 17 TRBV5-1 CASSLGVGTGSYYEQYF TGCGCCAGCAGCTTGGGAGTTGGGACAGGGTCCTATTACGAGCAGTACTTC
TRBJ1-4 TRBD1 17 TRBV28 CASSRPLTGATNEKLFF TGTGCCAGCAGTCGCCCGTTAACAGGGGCAACTAATGAAAAACTGTTTTTT
TRBJ2-1 NA 11 TRBV12-3/TRBV12-4 CASSRVDEQFF TGTGCCAGCAGTCGCGTCGATGAGCAGTTCTTC
TRBJ2-7 NA 12 TRBV7-2 CASSQDSYEQYF TGTGCCAGCAGCCAAGACTCGTACGAGCAGTACTTC
TRBJ1-3 TRBD1 16 TRBV28 CASRSRGGGTGNTIYF TGTGCCAGCAGATCCCGAGGGGGCGGAACTGGAAACACCATATATTTT
TRBJ2-1 TRBD2 15 TRBV19 CASRGLADSYNEQFF TGTGCCAGTAGGGGACTAGCGGACTCCTACAATGAGCAGTTCTTC
TRBJ1-6 NA 16 TRBV6-5 CASSYYGGFDNSPLHF TGTGCCAGCAGTTACTACGGGGGGTTCGATAATTCACCCCTCCACTTT
TRBJ2-1 TRBD2 14 TRBV5-1 CASRSSGGGNEQFF TGCGCCAGCAGGTCTAGCGGTGGGGGGAATGAGCAGTTCTTC
TRBJ2-3 NA 13 TRBV9 CASSAPGTDTQYF TGTGCCAGCAGCGCTCCCGGCACAGATACGCAGTATTTT
TRBJ1-1 TRBD1 14 TRBV19 CASSLGQGASGAFF TGTGCCAGTAGTCTTGGACAGGGGGCCAGTGGGGCTTTCTTT
TRBJ2-4 NA 16 TRBV4-1 CASRQVVGVGENIQYF TGCGCCAGCAGACAAGTCGTAGGGGTCGGTGAAAACATTCAGTACTTC